A selection of T cell receptor beta chains follows, all from one sample in a study of cytomegalovirus exposure and HLA in healthy donors. Using immunoSEQ multiplex PCR, the repertoire was profiled, and TCRdb retains in-frame clones only, with some absent. The repertoire holds about 160,000 clones, around 89% seen once, with around 3% in the top ten. Source material: PBMCs. The receptors derive from a man between 18 and 35 years old in good health and CMV-seronegative. The CDR3 runs from the conserved cysteine through the conserved F or W. The D gene is left open where the match is weak. Clone size is not always given. Where it is, it says once, few, many or a class for expanded clones.

TRBV6-1	TRBJ1-4	.	.	CASSGGGRATNEKLFF	TGTGCCAGCAGTGGGGGGGGGAGAGCAACTAATGAAAAACTGTTTTTT
TRBV28	TRBJ1-2	.	.	CASSLKTAYGYTF	TGTGCCAGCAGTTTAAAGACAGCGTATGGCTACACCTTC
TRBV19	TRBJ1-3	.	.	CASTQTGHGNTIYF	TGTGCCAGTACCCAGACAGGACATGGAAACACCATATATTTT
TRBV27	TRBJ1-1	TRBD1	.	CASSFSQGILGDTEAFF	TGTGCCAGCAGTTTCTCACAGGGGATCCTGGGGGACACTGAAGCTTTCTTT
TRBV19	TRBJ1-5	.	.	CASSIGNQPQHF	TGTGCCAGTAGTATCGGCAATCAGCCCCAGCATTTT
TRBV30	TRBJ1-5	TRBD1	many	CAWSGNSGTGVGQPQHF	TGTGCCTGGAGTGGAAACTCCGGGACAGGGGTAGGTCAGCCCCAGCATTTT
TRBV5-4	TRBJ2-5	TRBD2	.	CASSHSGAGGETQYF	TGTGCCAGCAGCCATAGCGGGGCCGGGGGAGAGACCCAGTACTTC
TRBV18	TRBJ2-2	.	.	CASSPPTPNTGELFF	TGTGCCAGCTCACCACCGACACCAAACACCGGGGAGCTGTTTTTT
TRBV2	TRBJ2-1	TRBD2	.	CASTVLAGGETYNEQFF	TGTGCCAGCACAGTATTAGCGGGAGGAGAGACCTACAATGAGCAGTTCTTC
TRBV11-3	TRBJ1-1	.	.	CASSSSRGGNTEAFF	TGTGCCAGCAGTTCCAGTCGAGGGGGGAACACTGAAGCTTTCTTT
TRBV19	TRBJ1-1	TRBD1	.	CASTHLQGVNTEAFF	TGTGCCAGTACCCACCTACAGGGGGTGAACACTGAAGCTTTCTTT
TRBV6-5	TRBJ1-1	TRBD1	.	CASNAGQGLEAFF	TGTGCCAGCAACGCAGGACAGGGGCTTGAAGCTTTCTTT
TRBV5-1	TRBJ2-2	.	.	CASSLNRPNTGELFF	TGCGCCAGCAGCTTGAACAGACCGAACACCGGGGAGCTGTTTTTT
TRBV6-5	TRBJ1-1	.	.	CASSYSGATEAFF	TGTGCCAGCAGTTACTCGGGGGCCACTGAAGCTTTCTTT
TRBV10-3	TRBJ2-1	TRBD2	.	CAISEYLAGGQSDNEQFF	TGTGCCATCAGTGAGTATCTAGCGGGGGGACAAAGCGACAATGAGCAGTTCTTC
TRBV10-3	TRBJ1-6	.	.	CAISESDRLENSPLHF	TGTGCCATCAGTGAGTCGGATAGACTCGAGAATTCACCCCTCCACTTT
TRBV15	TRBJ1-1	.	.	CATTGLGGRETEAFF	TGTGCCACCACCGGTTTGGGGGGGCGTGAAACTGAAGCTTTCTTT
TRBV4-2	TRBJ2-3	TRBD2	.	CASSRPERGSTDTQYF	TGTGCCAGCAGCCGCCCTGAGCGGGGTAGCACAGATACGCAGTATTTT
TRBV6-6	TRBJ1-1	TRBD1	.	CASRRGQGNTEAFF	TGTGCCAGCAGGCGTGGACAGGGGAACACTGAAGCTTTCTTT
TRBV30	TRBJ2-3	TRBD2	.	CAWSVAGGSDTQYF	TGTGCCTGGAGCGTAGCGGGGGGTAGCGATACGCAGTATTTT
TRBV5-1	TRBJ1-1	.	.	CASSIGGAAGTEAFF	TGCGCCAGCAGTATCGGTGGTGCCGCTGGCACTGAAGCTTTCTTT
TRBV11-2	TRBJ2-5	TRBD2	.	CASSLGRGGLKETQYF	TGTGCCAGCAGTCTCGGGCGGGGGGGCCTAAAGGAGACCCAGTACTTC
TRBV29-1	TRBJ2-5	TRBD2	.	CSVDGPGSGREETQYF	TGCAGCGTTGATGGGCCAGGTAGCGGGAGGGAAGAGACCCAGTACTTC